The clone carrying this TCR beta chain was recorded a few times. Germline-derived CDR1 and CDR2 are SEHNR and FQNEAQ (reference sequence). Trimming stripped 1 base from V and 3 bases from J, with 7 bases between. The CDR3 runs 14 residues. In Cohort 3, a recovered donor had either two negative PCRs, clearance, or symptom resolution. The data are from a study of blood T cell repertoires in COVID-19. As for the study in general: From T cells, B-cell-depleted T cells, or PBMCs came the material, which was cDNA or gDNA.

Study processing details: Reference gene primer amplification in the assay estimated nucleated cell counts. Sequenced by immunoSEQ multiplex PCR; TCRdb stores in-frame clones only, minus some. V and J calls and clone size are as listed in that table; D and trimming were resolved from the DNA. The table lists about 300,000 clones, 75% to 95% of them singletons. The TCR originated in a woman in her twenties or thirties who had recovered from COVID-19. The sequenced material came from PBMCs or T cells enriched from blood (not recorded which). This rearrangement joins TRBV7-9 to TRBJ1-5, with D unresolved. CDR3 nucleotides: TGTGCCAGCAGCTTAGGGCAGGCCAATCAGCCCCAGCATTTT. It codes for CASSLGQANQPQHF.